Shown below are 18 T cell receptor beta chains from a single sample sequenced in a study of shared clonotypes between healthy human individuals. Clones were sequenced by immunoSEQ multiplex PCR, and TCRdb holds only the in-frame ones, with some missing. There are about 2 million clones in the sample; 85% to 95% occur only once, and 0.13% lies in the top ten. Sequenced: naive CD4+ T cells sorted from blood. Subset noted: CD45RA+ positively selected. Source of these receptors: a man aged 18 to 29 in good health.

The V and J genes are TRBV2 and TRBJ1-5; possibly TRBD1 for D (5 bases). The CDR3 consists of 13 residues. V was shortened by 11 bases and J by 2 bases, with 13 bases between the two germline ends. Germline-derived CDR1 and CDR2 are SNHLY and FYNNEI. The CDR3 sequence: CAGAADGNQPQHF. In DNA form, the CDR3 reads TGTGCCGGGGCCGCGGACGGCAATCAGCCCCAGCATTTT.

This clone has a single count. This rearrangement joins TRBV10-3 to TRBJ2-5, with TRBD1 identical over 8 bases. The CDR3 is 14 residues long. Germline CDR1 reads ENHRY; CDR2 reads SYGVKD. V was clipped by 4 bases and J by 5 bases; unmatched bases: 6. The DNA of the CDR3 is TGTGCCATCAGTGCCAGGGGGCAGGAGGAGACCCAGTACTTC. It codes for CAISARGQEETQYF.

V usage is TRBV7-9 and J usage is TRBJ2-5; D is unclear. Near its end, the DNA agrees better with TRBJ2-7, so the J call may be wrong. Germline CDR1 reads SEHNR; CDR2 reads FQNEAQ (reference sequence). The CDR3 runs to 13 residues. CDR3 residues: CASSLHGLGEQYF. CDR3 sequence (DNA): TGTGCCAGCAGCTTGCACGGCCTCGGCGAGCAGTACTTC.

The chain links TRBV5-6 to TRBJ2-2; the D gene could be TRBD1 or TRBD2 (6 bases each). CDR1 SGHDT and CDR2 YYEEEE come from the germline V gene. The CDR3 is 15 residues long. Trimming left V 0 bases short and J 6 bases short, with 12 bases between. The CDR3 bases are TGTGCCAGCAGCTTGGAGGTCGGGGGCTCCGGGGAGCTGTTTTTT. Residues: CASSLEVGGSGELFF. The whole variable domain, filled in from reference TRBV5-6 and TRBJ2-2, reads DAGVTQSPTHLIKTRGQQVTLRCSPKSGHDTVSWYQQALGQGPQFIFQYYEEEERQRGNFPDRFSGHQFPNYSSELNVNALLLGDSALYLCASSLEVGGSGELFFGEGSRLTVL.

This clone appeared once. The rearrangement uses TRBV11-3 and TRBJ1-2; 11 bases match TRBD1. Unmatched junction bases numbered 4, after V lost 5 bases and J lost 5 bases. Germline CDR1 reads SGHNT; CDR2 reads YENEEA. The CDR3 runs to 14 residues. The CDR3 region has the DNA TGTGCCAGCAGCCCGGACAGGGGGCCTTATGGCTACACCTTC. Translating gives CASSPDRGPYGYTF. Based on the CDR3 plus reference TRBV11-3 and TRBJ1-2, the full variable domain is EAGVVQSPRYKIIEKKQPVAFWCNPISGHNTLYWYLQNLGQGPELLIRYENEEAVDDSQLPKDRFSAERLKGVDSTLKIQPAELGDSAVYLCASSPDRGPYGYTFGSGTRLTVV.

The rearrangement joins TRBV4-1 to TRBJ1-4; perhaps TRBD1 as D (6 bases). The CDR3 runs 18 residues. From germline, CDR1 is MGHRA and CDR2 YSYEKL. V lost 0 bases and J lost 0, with 14 bases in between. This CDR3 reads CASSQDETGPATNEKLFF. The CDR3 bases are TGCGCCAGCAGCCAAGATGAAACAGGGCCTGCAACTAATGAAAAACTGTTTTTT.

V usage is TRBV2 and J usage is TRBJ1-5; a weak D match, TRBD1 (5 bases). The V end lost 6 bases, the J end lost 6 bases, and 12 bases lay between the germline ends. The germline gives CDR1 SNHLY, CDR2 FYNNEI. The CDR3 extends over 13 amino acids. CDR3 bases: TGTGCCAGCAGGACTATGAGGGGTCAGCCCCAGCATTTT. Translating it yields CASRTMRGQPQHF.

This chain joins TRBV18 and TRBJ1-2; 8 positions match TRBD1. The trim removed 8 bases at V and 3 bases at J, leaving 8 bases unmatched. This CDR3 is 14 amino acids long. Germline values: CDR1 KGHSH, CDR2 LQKENI. CDR3 DNA sequence: TGTGCCAGCCGGGGACAGGCAGCGGACTATGGCTACACCTTC. This gives the protein CASRGQAADYGYTF.

This rearrangement joins TRBV10-3 to TRBJ2-1; TRBD2 matches at 12 bases. The V gene's germline CDR1 is ENHRY and CDR2 SYGVKD. Trimming at V came to 11 bases and at J to 8 bases, leaving 4 bases not matched to a gene. This CDR3 is built from 12 residues. The CDR3 protein is CASRLAGDEQFF. As DNA, the CDR3 is TGTGCCTCAAGACTAGCGGGAGATGAGCAGTTCTTC.

The count of this clone is one. The chain employs TRBV7-9 and TRBJ2-2; D is unclear. There are 14 residues in the CDR3. Germline V gene sequence: CDR1 SEHNR, CDR2 FQNEAQ (reference sequence). V lost 0 bases and J lost 4, with 6 bases in between. The CDR3 here is CASSLAAVTGELFF. For the CDR3, the DNA is TGTGCCAGCAGCTTAGCAGCTGTCACCGGGGAGCTGTTTTTT. Looking up the rest from reference TRBV7-9 and TRBJ2-2 gives the full variable domain: DTGVSQNPRHKITKRGQNVTFRCDPISEHNRLYWYRQTLGQGPEFLTYFQNEAQLEKSRLLSDRFSAERPKGSFSTLEIQRTEQGDSAMYLCASSLAAVTGELFFGEGSRLTVL.

The V and J genes are TRBV2 and TRBJ1-1; D might be TRBD1 (5 bases). CDR3 length: 14 amino acids. With 4 bases removed from V and 5 bases from J, the gap between germline ends came to 14 bases. Germline V gene data show CDR1 as SNHLY and CDR2 as FYNNEI. CDR3 region: CASSVRGGRTEAFF. The CDR3 nucleotides are TGTGCCAGCAGTGTAAGGGGTGGGCGGACTGAAGCTTTCTTT. Full variable domain (outside the CDR3, taken from reference TRBV2 and TRBJ1-1): EPEVTQTPSHQVTQMGQEVILRCVPISNHLYFYWYRQILGQKVEFLVSFYNNEISEKSEIFDDQFSVERPDGSNFTLKIRSTKLEDSAMYFCASSVRGGRTEAFFGQGTRLTVV.

This clone was seen once. V gene TRBV9 combines with J gene TRBJ1-2, with D tentatively TRBD1 (5 bases). Germline V gene lookup returns CDR1 SGDLS and CDR2 YYNGEE. The CDR3 runs to 14 residues. The ends were cut back, 0 bases at V and 6 bases at J, with 12 bases in the middle. DNA of the CDR3: TGTGCCAGCAGCGTAGCTTCGAGAGGGGATGGCTACACCTTC. It translates to CASSVASRGDGYTF.

The chain joins TRBV27 to TRBJ1-1; D call uncertain. The germline V gene encodes CDR1 MNHEY and CDR2 SMNVEV (reference sequence). Trimming removed 0 bases from V and 2 bases from J, with 10 bases in between. The CDR3 runs 15 residues. The CDR3, as DNA: TGTGCCAGCAGTTTATCGTGGGAATTAAACACTGAAGCTTTCTTT. Amino acids: CASSLSWELNTEAFF.

CDR3 nucleotide sequence: TGTGCCAGCAGCTGGCGGGGTTTGAACACTGAAGCTTTCTTT. Its translation is CASSWRGLNTEAFF. This chain joins TRBV7-9 and TRBJ1-1; D remains unclear. Trimming stripped 4 bases from V and 0 bases from J, with 9 bases between. Germline V lookup: CDR1 SEHNR, CDR2 FQNEAQ (reference sequence). CDR3 size: 14 residues.

V usage is TRBV19 and J usage is TRBJ1-4; TRBD1 matches 7 bases. Germline V gives CDR1 LNHDA, CDR2 SQIVND (reference sequence). V was pared by 4 bases and J by 6 bases, with 5 bases of the junction left unmatched. The CDR3 sequence is 14 residues long. The CDR3 nucleotides are TGTGCCAGTAGTACAGGGGGGAAGGATGAAAAACTGTTTTTT. This codes for CASSTGGKDEKLFF.

The genes are TRBV7-9 and TRBJ1-1; the match to TRBD1 covers 11 bases. Germline trimming cut 3 bases from V and 4 bases from J; bases unmatched to any gene: 10. CDR1 SEHNR and CDR2 FQNEAQ come from the germline V gene (reference sequence). The CDR3 contains 17 residues. CDR3 loop: CASSFRGQGAGGTEAFF. The CDR3 DNA sequence: TGTGCCAGCAGCTTTCGCGGACAGGGGGCTGGTGGCACTGAAGCTTTCTTT.

V is TRBV27 and J is TRBJ2-7; maybe TRBD2 (6 bases). Germline CDR1 is MNHEY and CDR2 is SMNVEV (reference sequence). Trimming removed 6 bases at V and 7 bases at J, with 16 bases between. This CDR3 has 13 residues. The CDR3 here is CASSLWGEGEQYF. The CDR3 DNA reads as TGTGCCAGCAGCCTCTGGGGGGAAGGTGAGCAGTACTTC.

The V gene is TRBV29-1, the J gene TRBJ1-2, with D maybe TRBD1 (6 bases). Germline CDR1 reads SQVTM; CDR2 reads ANQGSEA. V was clipped by 4 bases and J by 0 bases, with 15 bases between them. The CDR3 has 15 residues. The DNA for the CDR3 is TGCAGCGTTGGCACAGGGACCAATACTAACTATGGCTACACCTTC. Translation: CSVGTGTNTNYGYTF. Combining the CDR3 with reference TRBV29-1 and TRBJ1-2 gives the whole variable domain SAVISQKPSRDICQRGTSLTIQCQVDSQVTMMFWYRQQPGQSLTLIATANQGSEATYESGFVIDKFPISRPNLTFSTLTVSNMSPEDSSIYLCSVGTGTNTNYGYTFGSGTRLTVV.